What follows are 17 T cell receptor beta chains derived from one specimen sequenced in a study of cytomegalovirus exposure and HLA in healthy donors (dated by TCRdb to about 2017). Library prep was done by the immunoSEQ multiplex PCR assay. Sourced from immuneACCESS, this table was stored by TCRdb with only in-frame sequences that have V and J called. A share of the clones is absent; for the studies checked, an unresolved V gene accounts for under half, and the remainder has no known explanation. The sample includes 200,000 to 250,000 clones, with about 90% observed a single time. More than 0.85% of the sample comes from the top ten. Sequencing input: PBMCs. These receptors came from a woman younger than 35 in good health and CMV-seronegative.

The chain couples TRBV28 to TRBJ1-2; D is perhaps TRBD1 (5 bases). Trimming stripped 5 bases from V and 5 bases from J, with 9 bases between. Germline loops: CDR1 MDHEN, CDR2 SYDVKM. CDR3 length: 12 amino acids. DNA of the CDR3: TGTGCCAGCAGTCCCCACAGGTATGGCTACACCTTC. Amino acids: CASSPHRYGYTF.

CDR3 nucleotides: TGTGCCAGCAGTGAAACGGGGGTAGCTGGAAACACCATATATTTT. Translating gives CASSETGVAGNTIYF. This chain links TRBV2 with TRBJ1-3; D may be TRBD1 (5 bases). The CDR3 contains 15 residues. Germline loops: CDR1 SNHLY, CDR2 FYNNEI. V was cut by 2 bases and J by 2 bases, with 10 bases left in between.

This sequence joins TRBV5-1 and TRBJ2-1, with 7 nucleotides matching TRBD1. The V gene end was trimmed by 4 bases and the J gene end by 5 bases; junction bases not matched to a gene: 9. Germline V gene lookup returns CDR1 SGHRS and CDR2 YFSETQ. The length of the CDR3 is 15 residues. The CDR3 loop is CASSDDRAVNNEQFF. CDR3 nucleotides: TGCGCCAGCAGCGACGACAGGGCTGTAAACAATGAGCAGTTCTTC.

The chain couples TRBV6-5 to TRBJ2-7; perhaps TRBD2 as D (5 bases). This CDR3 has 14 residues. Germline V lookup: CDR1 MNHEY, CDR2 SVGAGI. Trimming took 0 bases from V and 2 from J, leaving 8 bases between them. The DNA for the CDR3 is TGTGCCAGCAGTTACTCGAGAGGGACCTACGAGCAGTACTTC. Translation: CASSYSRGTYEQYF.

This chain connects TRBV7-2 to TRBJ2-1; the match to TRBD2 covers 9 bases. This CDR3 spans 19 amino acids. Germline CDR1 and CDR2: SGHTA and FQGNSA. Unmatched junction bases numbered 20, after V lost 2 bases and J lost 9 bases. The CDR3 sequence: CASSLPQVAGVLLRGEQFF. The CDR3 nucleotides are TGTGCCAGCAGCTTACCTCAGGTAGCGGGAGTCCTTCTTCGTGGTGAGCAGTTCTTC.

Only one count was recorded for this clone. The gene calls are TRBV5-1 and TRBJ1-2; TRBD1 aligns across 9 bases. CDR1 and CDR2 (germline): SGHRS, YFSETQ. Trimming cost V 4 bases and J 7 bases; bases outside gene matches: 11. The CDR3 sequence is 15 residues long. In DNA, the CDR3 is TGCGCCAGCAGCAACACGGACAGGGGTTTATTTGGCTACACCTTC. It yields the protein CASSNTDRGLFGYTF.

J is TRBJ2-7 and V is TRBV30; 13 bases match TRBD2. The CDR3 loop spans 15 amino acids. V dropped 2 bases and J dropped 2; count of bases not matched to a gene: 3. CDR1 GTSNPN and CDR2 SVGIG come from the germline V gene (reference sequence). CDR3 DNA sequence: TGTGCCTGGAGTCAGGGACTAGCGGGACCCTACGAGCAGTACTTC. Its protein product is CAWSQGLAGPYEQYF.

The chain couples TRBV29-1 to TRBJ1-1; D remains unclear. CDR1 SQVTM and CDR2 ANQGSEA come from the germline V gene. The CDR3 has 14 amino acids. Trimming took 1 base from V and 3 from J, leaving 12 bases between them. In DNA form, the CDR3 reads TGCAGCGTTGAAGCGATCGGGGTGGACACTGAAGCTTTCTTT. Translation: CSVEAIGVDTEAFF.

The CDR3 region is CASSDVGGNTEAFF. CDR3 DNA: TGTGCCAGCAGTGATGTGGGGGGAAACACTGAAGCTTTCTTT. V usage is TRBV6-4 and J usage is TRBJ1-1; maybe TRBD1 (5 bases). V was cut by 3 bases and J by 2 bases, with 10 bases left in between. This CDR3 has 14 residues. CDR1 is MRHNA and CDR2 is SNTAGT in the germline V gene.

The chain joins TRBV6-1 to TRBJ2-5, with TRBD2 identical over 7 bases. With 2 bases clipped from V and 0 bases from J, the junction kept 15 bases outside the gene matches. Germline CDR1 MNHNS, CDR2 SASEGT. CDR3 length equals 19 residues. CDR3 protein: CASSERASGFVIDQETQYF. The CDR3 nucleotides are TGTGCCAGCAGTGAAAGGGCTAGCGGCTTCGTAATAGACCAAGAGACCCAGTACTTC.

In DNA form, the CDR3 reads TGCGCCAGCAGTGACACAGCGGGAACAAGGGAGTTCTTC. Amino acid sequence: CASSDTAGTREFF. The genes are TRBV10-1 and TRBJ2-1, with 7 bases fitting TRBD2. This CDR3 has 13 residues. The V gene's germline CDR1 is WNHNN and CDR2 SYGVQD (reference sequence). V was clipped by 3 bases and J by 14 bases; unmatched bases: 10.

The chain employs TRBV30 and TRBJ2-3; 7 positions agree with TRBD2. The germline CDR1 and CDR2 sequences are GTSNPN and SVGIG (reference sequence). Losses at the gene ends were 1 base for V and 3 bases for J; bases not matched to a gene: 10. The CDR3 covers 16 residues. CDR3 sequence: CAWSGQTGAGTDTQYF. The CDR3 DNA follows: TGTGCCTGGAGTGGGCAAACAGGAGCGGGGACAGATACGCAGTATTTT.

This chain uses TRBV25-1 with TRBJ2-5, with D perhaps matching TRBD2 (5 bases). There are 15 residues in the CDR3. V lost 10 bases, J lost 5 bases, and 23 bases lay in between. Per germline, CDR1 MGHDK and CDR2 SYGVNS. Here the CDR3 reads CATSGTGRSWETQYF. In DNA form, the CDR3 reads TGTGCCACCTCCGGAACTGGGAGAAGTTGGGAGACCCAGTACTTC.

The chain employs TRBV4-2 and TRBJ1-1; tentative D call: TRBD1 (6 bases). The V gene lost 0 bases and the J gene lost 4 bases, with 18 bases spanning the gap. CDR1 is LGHNA, CDR2 YNFKEQ, per germline. The CDR3 runs 17 residues. CDR3 amino acids: CASSQDGPAAGATEAFF. For the CDR3, the DNA is TGTGCCAGCAGCCAAGACGGCCCGGCCGCAGGGGCCACTGAAGCTTTCTTT.

The chain joins TRBV19 to TRBJ1-5, with D unclear. This CDR3 is built from 14 residues. CDR1 is LNHDA and CDR2 is SQIVND in the germline V gene (reference sequence). V lost 4 bases and J 5 bases, leaving 12 bases between the germline ends. The CDR3 coding sequence is TGTGCCAGTAGTAGTTTCGTAGCTGATCAGCCCCAGCATTTT. It translates to CASSSFVADQPQHF. Full variable domain (remainder filled in from reference TRBV19 and TRBJ1-5): DGGITQSPKYLFRKEGQNVTLSCEQNLNHDAMYWYRQDPGQGLRLIYYSQIVNDFQKGDIAEGYSVSREKKESFPLTVTSAQKNPTAFYLCASSSFVADQPQHFGDGTRLSIL.

The chain couples TRBV30 to TRBJ1-5, with 7 nucleotides matching TRBD1. This CDR3 has 17 amino acids. After removal of 3 bases from V and 4 bases from J, the junction contained 15 bases not matched to a gene. Germline CDR1 reads GTSNPN; CDR2 reads SVGIG (reference sequence). The CDR3 DNA sequence: TGTGCCTGGAGCCCGACAGGGCCTAGCTGGGGGAATCAGCCCCAGCATTTT. Translating it yields CAWSPTGPSWGNQPQHF.

This clone was seen just once. The J gene is TRBJ2-7, the V gene TRBV18, with D uncertain. The V gene lost 5 bases and the J gene lost 5 bases, with 7 bases spanning the gap. The CDR3 has 11 amino acids. CDR1 is KGHSH, CDR2 LQKENI, per germline. CDR3 sequence (DNA): TGTGCCAGCTCATTCACAGACGAGCAGTACTTC. As protein: CASSFTDEQYF.